A selection of T cell receptor beta chains follows, all from one sample in a study of regulatory T cells in long-lasting Graves disease. TCRdb redid the calling of the multiplex PCR reads with MiXCR, one entry per CDR3 protein. The repertoire holds a few hundred thousand distinct CDR3 sequences, under 20% seen once, with 14% in the top ten. In addition, the sample was reused for a study of T cells in Graves' hyperthyroidism and ophthalmopathy.

Material: peripheral blood mononuclear cells (PBMCs), obtained at new diagnosis, from a patient treated with antithyroid drugs. The receptor set was obtained from a woman aged 25 to 39 with Graves disease. Both conserved end residues are part of each CDR3. D genes are given only for firm matches. Clone size is not always given. Where it is, it says once, few, many or a class for expanded clones.

len	v_gene	j_gene	abundance	d_gene	CDR3nt	CDR3aa
17	TRBV20-1	TRBJ1-2	many	-	TGCAGTGCTAGAGAGGCCCTCCTTCAGAGACCTAACTATGGCTACACCTTC	CSAREALLQRPNYGYTF
17	TRBV7-6	TRBJ2-7	many	-	TGTGCCAGCAGCCCGGACTCGATATGGGGTGGGGCCTACGAGCAGTACTTC	CASSPDSIWGGAYEQYF
16	TRBV7-2	TRBJ2-3	-	TRBD2	TGTGCCAGCAGCCAAGGAGCGGGGGGGGTCACAGATACGCAGTATTTT	CASSQGAGGVTDTQYF
15	TRBV5-1	TRBJ2-7	many	-	TGCGCCAGCAGGGTGACAAGGATACCCTCCTACGAGCAGTACTTC	CASRVTRIPSYEQYF
13	TRBV29-1	TRBJ2-7	many	TRBD2	TGCAGCGTCGACGGGGGGAGCTCCTACGAGCAGTACTTC	CSVDGGSSYEQYF
13	TRBV12-5	TRBJ1-5	many	-	TGTGCTAGTGGTTTGACCGGGGAGCAGCCCCAGCATTTT	CASGLTGEQPQHF
15	TRBV12-3/TRBV12-4	TRBJ2-5	many	-	TGTGCCAGCAGTTTAGTGGGGGGAAACCAAGAGACCCAGTACTTC	CASSLVGGNQETQYF
13	TRBV10-1	TRBJ2-3	-	-	TGCGCCAGCAGCTTGACAGTCACAGATACGCAGTATTTT	CASSLTVTDTQYF
15	TRBV10-3	TRBJ2-3	few	-	TGTGCCATCAGTTCCGGACTGGGGGATTTGGATACGCAGTATTTT	CAISSGLGDLDTQYF
16	TRBV5-4	TRBJ1-1	-	TRBD1	TGTGCCAGCAGCCGTGAGGGGACAGGGGACGTCACTGAAGCTTTCTTT	CASSREGTGDVTEAFF
12	TRBV20-1	TRBJ2-5	many	TRBD2	TGCAGTGCCTCCGGGGGGGTGGAGACCCAGTACTTC	CSASGGVETQYF
14	TRBV6-4	TRBJ2-5	-	-	TGTGCCAGAAGTTCACATCGGGGGGCAAAGACCCAGTACTTC	CARSSHRGAKTQYF
16	TRBV5-4	TRBJ2-5	few	-	TGTGCCAGCAGCTTGGAGGCTTCGCTCCCGCAAGAGACCCAGTACTTC	CASSLEASLPQETQYF
15	TRBV2	TRBJ2-3	many	TRBD2	TGTGCCAGCAGGGAGGGACTAGTAAGCACAGATACGCAGTATTTT	CASREGLVSTDTQYF
15	TRBV6-2/TRBV6-3	TRBJ2-5	few	TRBD2	TGTGCCAGCAGTTACTCGAAGAGCGGGGGGGAGACCCAGTACTTC	CASSYSKSGGETQYF
20	TRBV5-1	TRBJ2-6	few	-	TGCGCCAGCAGCTTGGTGGCGAAGGCAGGCACCGCCTCTGGGGCCAACGTCCTGACTTTC	CASSLVAKAGTASGANVLTF
13	TRBV12-3/TRBV12-4	TRBJ1-1	many	-	TGTGCCAGCAGTTTGGCGTTTGAGACTGAAGCTTTCTTT	CASSLAFETEAFF
16	TRBV4-1	TRBJ1-5	many	-	TGCGCCAGCAGCCAAGGGAAAGGGGCGAGCAATCAGCCCCAGCATTTT	CASSQGKGASNQPQHF
17	TRBV13	TRBJ2-5	many	TRBD2	TGTGCCAGCAGCTTAGGCACCACCCGGGGGGGCCGAGAGACCCAGTACTTC	CASSLGTTRGGRETQYF
14	TRBV20-1	TRBJ2-7	many	TRBD2	TGCAGTGCTAGGGGGGGACTAGCAAGGTACGAGCAGTACTTC	CSARGGLARYEQYF
15	TRBV12-3/TRBV12-4	TRBJ1-5	many	TRBD1	TGTGCCAGCAGTGGAGAAACAGGGGACGATCAGCCCCAGCATTTT	CASSGETGDDQPQHF
18	TRBV7-8	TRBJ2-1	many	TRBD2	TGTGCCAGCAGCCCCGGACTAGCGGGGGATAGCTCCTACAATGAGCAGTTCTTC	CASSPGLAGDSSYNEQFF
16	TRBV7-6	TRBJ2-7	many	TRBD2	TGTGCCAGCAGCTTAGCGCGCGGGAGACAGCACCACGAGCAGTACTTC	CASSLARGRQHHEQYF
17	TRBV28	TRBJ2-6	many	-	TGTGCTATTCCAGGGGGGGCCCAAAACTCTGGGGCCAACGTCCTGACTTTC	CAIPGGAQNSGANVLTF
10	TRBV19	TRBJ1-1	many	-	TGTGCCAGTGCAAGTACTGAAGCTTTCTTT	CASASTEAFF
16	TRBV19	TRBJ1-6	-	-	TGTGCCAGTAGTGCCCGTGTGGCGTGGGATAATTCACCCCTCCACTTT	CASSARVAWDNSPLHF